Following are 2 T cell receptor beta chains from one sample sequenced in a study of T cell changes during pregnancy in multiple sclerosis. Clones were read by immunoSEQ multiplex PCR, and TCRdb kept only the in-frame ones, dropping some. The sample has tens of thousands of clones; 70% to 90% are singletons. Sequenced here: CD4+ T cells from peripheral blood mononuclear cells, sampled in the first trimester of pregnancy. The receptors here all came from a female donor with multiple sclerosis, enrolled in a pregnancy study.

J is TRBJ1-1 and V is TRBV28, with D tentatively TRBD1 (5 bases). V was trimmed by 7 bases and J by 1 base, leaving 13 bases between them. The CDR3 runs 14 residues. Germline V gives CDR1 MDHEN, CDR2 SYDVKM. The CDR3 protein is CASIQGATNTEAFF. Here the CDR3 DNA reads TGTGCCAGCATACAAGGGGCCACGAACACTGAAGCTTTCTTT.

The chain uses TRBV19 and TRBJ1-1, with 7 bases matching TRBD1. The ends lost 4 bases at V and 3 bases at J; junction bases unmatched: 14. CDR3 length equals 17 residues. Germline CDR1 reads LNHDA; CDR2 reads SQIVND (reference sequence). For the CDR3, the DNA is TGTGCCAGTAGTAGAAGGAGTCCGACAGGGAAAGACACTGAAGCTTTCTTT. Encoded protein: CASSRRSPTGKDTEAFF.